This TCR beta chain originates from a study of low-dose radiotherapy and immunotherapy resistance in tumors. Overall study: Dosing of intravenous cyclophosphamide at 200 mg/m2 occurred every two weeks and took place one day prior to radiation and immunotherapy.

In its sample, this clonotype was seen many times. Regarding time point: before trial treatment. It was nivolumab, ipilimumab, aspirin, low-dose cyclophosphamide and low-dose radiotherapy that donors received. All eligible patients presented with advanced solid tumors that contained no tumor-infiltrating lymphocytes. V lost 0 bases to trimming and J lost 0 bases, with 11 bases between them. This CDR3 has 16 amino acids. Germline CDR1 reads SNHLY; CDR2 reads FYNNEI. Priming of first-strand cDNA relied on TRAV- and TRBV-specific primers (covering alpha and beta chains). Using a constant-region primer together with a V-primer adapter, TCRs were subjected to 15 to 20 PCR cycles of amplification. It was by in vitro transcription that isolated mRNA was amplified. TCRdb reanalysed the reads using MiXCR and keeps one entry per CDR3 protein. This sample has over 70,000 distinct CDR3 sequences; about a third occur once, and the top ten carry roughly 10%.

Specimen: PBMCs, collected before treatment. The rearrangement uses TRBV2 and TRBJ1-1; D not resolved. The TCR was taken from a female donor with ovarian cancer. The CDR3 nucleotides are TGTGCCAGCAGTGAAGCTGGTGGGGTAATGAACACTGAAGCTTTCTTT. Protein: CASSEAGGVMNTEAFF.